What follows are 20 T cell receptor beta chains derived from one specimen sequenced in a study of untreated major depressive disorder. Sequenced by immunoSEQ multiplex PCR; TCRdb stores in-frame clones only, minus some. Seen here are about 21,000 clones, 85% to 95% observed once, and the top ten hold 0.31%. The sample taken for sequencing was CD4+ T cells from PBMCs. The origin of the receptors is a man in his thirties or forties in good health.

The chain uses TRBV5-1 and TRBJ2-2, with 7 bases identical to TRBD2. With 0 bases clipped from V and 2 bases from J, the junction kept 4 bases outside the gene matches. This CDR3 has 16 residues. Per the germline V gene, CDR1 is SGHRS and CDR2 is YFSETQ. CDR3: CASSLESGVNTGELFF. CDR3 nucleotides: TGCGCCAGCAGCTTGGAAAGCGGGGTTAACACCGGGGAGCTGTTTTTT.

As for this clone: Sequence at one end of the junction differs from germline and may be a read error. The same CDR3 can be traced to other DNA sequences in this sample. This chain links TRBV14 with TRBJ2-1; 7 nucleotides line up with TRBD1. Germline values: CDR1 SGHDN, CDR2 FVKESK. This CDR3 contains 20 residues. The CDR3 bases are TGTGCCAGCAGCCAAGATTTAGGAGACAGGGCCTTCCGCAGTGGGAATGAACAGTTCTTC. Protein: CASSQDLGDRAFRSGNEQFF.

CDR3 coding DNA: TGTGCCAGCAGTTACTCGGACAGGGGTATCTATGGCTACACCTTC. The encoded protein is CASSYSDRGIYGYTF. The chain links TRBV6-5 to TRBJ1-2; TRBD1 aligns across 9 bases. CDR1 MNHEY and CDR2 SVGAGI come from the germline V gene. This CDR3 is 15 amino acids long. Trimming removed 0 bases from V and 4 bases from J; junction bases left unmatched: 3.

The chain carries TRBV18 and TRBJ2-7; 14 bases line up with TRBD2. The ends lost 3 bases at V and 3 bases at J; junction bases unmatched: 7. Per the germline V gene, CDR1 is KGHSH and CDR2 is LQKENI. CDR3 length equals 17 residues. CDR3 nucleotides: TGTGCCAGCTCACCGGGACTAGCGGGAGTTGGGAGCTACGAGCAGTACTTC. It specifies CASSPGLAGVGSYEQYF.

In this sample, this clone turned up a few times. The gene calls are TRBV15 and TRBJ2-7, with D perhaps TRBD1 or TRBD2 (8 bases each). V gave up 3 bases and J gave up 3 bases, with 18 bases separating them. Germline V gene lookup returns CDR1 LNHNV and CDR2 YYDKDF (reference sequence). The CDR3 extends over 16 amino acids. In DNA, the CDR3 is TGTGCCACCAGCAGGGCGGGGGGACAGGTTGGCTACGAGCAGTACTTC. Translation: CATSRAGGQVGYEQYF. Full variable domain (remainder filled in from reference TRBV15 and TRBJ2-7): DAMVIQNPRYQVTQFGKPVTLSCSQTLNHNVMYWYQQKSSQAPKLLFHYYDKDFNNEADTPDNFQSRRPNTSFCFLDIRSPGLGDTAMYLCATSRAGGQVGYEQYFGPGTRLTVT.

The chain recombines TRBV5-1 with TRBJ2-1; no definite D call. V was cut by 8 bases and J by 6 bases, with 15 bases left in between. Germline CDR1 and CDR2: SGHRS and YFSETQ. This CDR3 comprises 13 residues. The CDR3 region is CASEKGFGNEQFF. The CDR3 DNA sequence: TGCGCCAGTGAAAAGGGTTTTGGCAATGAGCAGTTCTTC.

The sample holds one count of this clone. CDR3 DNA: TGTGCCAGCATCCTAAATAGGGAGGGGAGAGCTTTCTTT. It encodes CASILNREGRAFF. The gene calls are TRBV7-9 and TRBJ1-1, with D maybe TRBD1 (5 bases). V shed 7 bases and J shed 10 bases, with 19 bases lying between them. Germline-derived CDR1 and CDR2 are SEHNR and FQNEAQ (reference sequence). CDR3 length equals 13 residues. Combining the CDR3 with reference TRBV7-9 and TRBJ1-1 gives the whole variable domain DTGVSQNPRHKITKRGQNVTFRCDPISEHNRLYWYRQTLGQGPEFLTYFQNEAQLEKSRLLSDRFSAERPKGSFSTLEIQRTEQGDSAMYLCASILNREGRAFFGQGTRLTVV.

The chain has TRBV6-5 and TRBJ1-5; D unresolved. Germline CDR1 and CDR2: MNHEY and SVGAGI. CDR3 size: 14 residues. With 2 bases removed from V and 7 bases from J, the gap between germline ends came to 12 bases. CDR3 sequence: CASSYAGNRQPQHF. CDR3 nucleotide sequence: TGTGCCAGCAGTTACGCGGGAAACAGACAGCCCCAGCATTTT.

The rearrangement links TRBV2 to TRBJ2-7; 10 bases match TRBD2. The germline V gene has CDR1 SNHLY and CDR2 FYNNEI. The trim removed 6 bases at V and 6 bases at J, leaving 8 bases unmatched. The CDR3 covers 14 residues. CDR3 sequence (DNA): TGTGCCAGCAGGGAACTAGCGGGATTGGGCGAGCAGTACTTC. It encodes CASRELAGLGEQYF. Variable domain in full (rest from reference TRBV2 and TRBJ2-7): EPEVTQTPSHQVTQMGQEVILRCVPISNHLYFYWYRQILGQKVEFLVSFYNNEISEKSEIFDDQFSVERPDGSNFTLKIRSTKLEDSAMYFCASRELAGLGEQYFGPGTRLTVT.

CDR3 nucleotide sequence: TGCGCCAGCAGCTCCAGGAGTTCCTACAATGAGCAGTTCTTC. It translates to CASSSRSSYNEQFF. This chain connects TRBV5-1 to TRBJ2-1; D gene uncertain. Trimming left V 3 bases short and J 1 base short, with 8 bases between. The CDR3 contains 14 residues. Germline CDR1 SGHRS, CDR2 YFSETQ.

V and J are TRBV30 and TRBJ2-4, with 10 bases that match TRBD2. The J segment lost 5 bases and the V segment lost 3 bases, leaving 13 bases of the junction unmatched. CDR3 length equals 17 residues. The germline V gene has CDR1 GTSNPN and CDR2 SVGIG (reference sequence). The DNA of the CDR3 is TGTGCCTGGAGCGGCGGGGCTAGCGGGAGTGGGGAAAACATTCAGTACTTC. As protein: CAWSGGASGSGENIQYF.

This clone has a handful of counts. This sequence joins TRBV7-2 and TRBJ1-2; unclear D gene. Trimming left V 0 bases short and J 0 bases short, with 8 bases between. Germline CDR1 and CDR2: SGHTA and FQGNSA. This CDR3 spans 15 amino acids. This CDR3 reads CASSLATPANYGYTF. The CDR3, as DNA: TGTGCCAGCAGCTTAGCGACACCCGCTAACTATGGCTACACCTTC. The full variable domain, with the rest looked up from reference TRBV7-2 and TRBJ1-2, is GAGVSQSPSNKVTEKGKDVELRCDPISGHTALYWYRQSLGQGLEFLIYFQGNSAPDKSGLPSDRFSAERTGGSVSTLTIQRTQQEDSAVYLCASSLATPANYGYTFGSGTRLTVV.

This clone was seen a single time. A junction end diverges from the germline sequence, so it may reflect a read error. This chain links TRBV7-8 with TRBJ2-7; possibly TRBD1 for D (5 bases). The V gene's germline CDR1 is SGHVS and CDR2 FQNEAQ. The CDR3 covers 11 residues. The CDR3 DNA reads as TGTGCCAGCAGCGGTTTCAGGGCTATCCACTTC. Translating gives CASSGFRAIHF. Complete variable domain (other parts from reference TRBV7-8 and TRBJ2-7): GAGVSQSPRYKVAKRGQDVALRCDPISGHVSLFWYQQALGQGPEFLTYFQNEAQLDKSGLPSDRFFAERPEGSVSTLKIQRTQQEDSAVYLCASSGFRAIHFGPGTRLTVT.

The chain links TRBV10-1 to TRBJ2-3; 7 bases map to TRBD2. The CDR3 totals 17 residues. The V gene end was trimmed by 0 bases and the J gene end by 7 bases; junction bases not matched to a gene: 13. Germline values: CDR1 WNHNN, CDR2 SYGVQD (reference sequence). The CDR3 here is CASSESSSGWKINTQYF. The DNA for the CDR3 is TGCGCCAGCAGTGAGTCGTCTAGCGGCTGGAAGATTAATACGCAGTATTTT.

The rearrangement uses TRBV11-2 and TRBJ2-5; possible D gene TRBD2, 5 bases. The CDR3 contains 15 residues. The germline V and J ends were trimmed by 2 bases and 3 bases, with 13 bases remaining between them. Germline V gene lookup returns CDR1 SGHAT and CDR2 FQNNGV. This CDR3 reads CASSLYEGSEETQYF. In DNA form, the CDR3 reads TGTGCCAGCAGCTTATATGAGGGCTCGGAAGAGACCCAGTACTTC.

The CDR3 DNA sequence: TGTGCCAGCAGGGGCTTAGCGACTAGCTCCTACGAGCAGTACTTC. Translating it yields CASRGLATSSYEQYF. V and J are TRBV6-6 and TRBJ2-7; a weak D match, TRBD2 (6 bases). V lost 6 bases to trimming and J lost 0 bases, with 15 bases between them. The germline V gene encodes CDR1 MNHNY and CDR2 SVGAGI (reference sequence). The CDR3 sequence is 15 residues long.

This clone was found a few times. This sequence joins TRBV5-1 and TRBJ1-2; the D is unclear. The CDR3 runs 11 residues. CDR1 and CDR2 (germline): SGHRS, YFSETQ. V lost 4 bases and J lost 6, with 7 bases in between. CDR3 sequence: CASSGRDGYTF. CDR3 sequence (DNA): TGCGCCAGCAGCGGAAGGGATGGCTACACCTTC.

The chain employs TRBV5-6 and TRBJ2-4, with TRBD1 identical over 8 bases. Germline V gives CDR1 SGHDT, CDR2 YYEEEE. The CDR3 contains 14 residues. V was pared by 3 bases and J by 8 bases, with 7 bases of the junction left unmatched. The CDR3, as DNA: TGTGCCAGCAGCTCCCTGCAGGGGGCATACATTCAGTACTTC. Translated: CASSSLQGAYIQYF.

V gene TRBV30 combines with J gene TRBJ2-2; D ambiguous. The CDR3 spans 16 residues. The germline gives CDR1 GTSNPN, CDR2 SVGIG (reference sequence). The V gene lost 3 bases and the J gene lost 4 bases, with 18 bases spanning the gap. DNA for the CDR3: TGTGCCTGGAGGATGGGCCCGTTAAATCCCACCGGGGAGCTGTTTTTT. Amino acids: CAWRMGPLNPTGELFF.

This chain uses TRBV7-7 with TRBJ2-2; D gene unclear. Germline CDR1 and CDR2: SSHAT and FNYEAQ (reference sequence). The CDR3 extends over 12 amino acids. Trimming cost V 6 bases and J 4 bases, with 6 bases left between them. CDR3 coding DNA: TGTGCCAGCAGGCCGACCACCGGGGAGCTGTTTTTT. This encodes CASRPTTGELFF.